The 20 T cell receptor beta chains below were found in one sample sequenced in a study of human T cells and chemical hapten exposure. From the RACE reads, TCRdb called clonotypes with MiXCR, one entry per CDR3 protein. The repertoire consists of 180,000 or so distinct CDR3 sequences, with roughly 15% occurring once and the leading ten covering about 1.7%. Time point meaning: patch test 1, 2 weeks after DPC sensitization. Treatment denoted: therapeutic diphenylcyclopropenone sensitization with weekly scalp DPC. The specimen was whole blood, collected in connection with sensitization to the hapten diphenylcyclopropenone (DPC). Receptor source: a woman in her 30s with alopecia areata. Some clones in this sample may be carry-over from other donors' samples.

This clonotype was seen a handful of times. The CDR3 DNA reads TGTGCCAGCAGGTCTGGGCGGGAGGGTGTGAATGAGCAGTTCTTC. Protein product: CASRSGREGVNEQFF. The chain has TRBV6-1 and TRBJ2-1; 9 bases map to TRBD2. From germline, CDR1 is MNHNS and CDR2 SASEGT. With V trimmed by 6 bases and J by 7 bases, 10 bases remained unmatched. The CDR3 has 15 amino acids.

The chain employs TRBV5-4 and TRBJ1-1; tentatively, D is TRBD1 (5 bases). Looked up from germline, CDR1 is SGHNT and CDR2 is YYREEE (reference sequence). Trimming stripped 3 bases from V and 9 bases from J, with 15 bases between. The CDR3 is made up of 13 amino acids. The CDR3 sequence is CASSSNRDRKAFF. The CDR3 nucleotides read TGTGCCAGCAGCTCGAACCGGGACCGAAAAGCTTTCTTT.

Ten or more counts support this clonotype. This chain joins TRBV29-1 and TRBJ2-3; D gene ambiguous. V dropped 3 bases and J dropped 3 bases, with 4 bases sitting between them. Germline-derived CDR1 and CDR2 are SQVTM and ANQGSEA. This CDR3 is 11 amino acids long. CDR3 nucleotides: TGCAGCGTTGATTGGACAGATACGCAGTATTTT. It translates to CSVDWTDTQYF.

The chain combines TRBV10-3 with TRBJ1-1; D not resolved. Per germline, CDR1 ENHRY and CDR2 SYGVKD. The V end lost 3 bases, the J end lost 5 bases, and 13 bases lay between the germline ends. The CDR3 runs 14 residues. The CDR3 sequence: CAISEGHSRTEAFF. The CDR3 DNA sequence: TGTGCCATCAGTGAAGGCCACTCGCGGACTGAAGCTTTCTTT.

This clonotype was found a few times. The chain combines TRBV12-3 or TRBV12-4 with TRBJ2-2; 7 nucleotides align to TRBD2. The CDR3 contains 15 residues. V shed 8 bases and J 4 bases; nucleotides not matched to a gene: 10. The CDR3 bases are TGTGCCAGCCTTTCGGGGGGAACGGGCACCGGGGAGCTGTTTTTT. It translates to CASLSGGTGTGELFF.

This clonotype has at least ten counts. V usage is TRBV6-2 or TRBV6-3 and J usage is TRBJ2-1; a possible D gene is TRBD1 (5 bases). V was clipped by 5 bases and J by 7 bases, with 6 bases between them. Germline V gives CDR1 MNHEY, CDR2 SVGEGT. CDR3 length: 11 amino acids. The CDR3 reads CASSGQNEQFF. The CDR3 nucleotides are TGTGCCAGCAGTGGACAAAATGAGCAGTTCTTC.

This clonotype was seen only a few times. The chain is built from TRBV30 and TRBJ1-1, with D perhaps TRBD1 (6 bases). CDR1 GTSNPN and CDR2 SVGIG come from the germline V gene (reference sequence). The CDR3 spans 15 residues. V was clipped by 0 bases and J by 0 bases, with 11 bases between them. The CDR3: CAWSVQGFMNTEAFF. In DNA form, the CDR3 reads TGTGCCTGGAGTGTACAGGGCTTCATGAACACTGAAGCTTTCTTT.

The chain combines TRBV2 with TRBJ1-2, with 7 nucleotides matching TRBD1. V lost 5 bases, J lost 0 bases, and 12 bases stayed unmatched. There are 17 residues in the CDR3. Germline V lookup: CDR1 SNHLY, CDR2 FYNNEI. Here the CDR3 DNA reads TGTGCCAGCAGTATTACAAGACCAGGGGGAACTAACTATGGCTACACCTTC. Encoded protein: CASSITRPGGTNYGYTF.

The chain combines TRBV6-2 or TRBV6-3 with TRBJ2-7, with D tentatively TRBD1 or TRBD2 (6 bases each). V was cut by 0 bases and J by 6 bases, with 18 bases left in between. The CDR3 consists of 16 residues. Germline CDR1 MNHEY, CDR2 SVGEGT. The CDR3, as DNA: TGTGCCAGCAGTTACTCGATTAACCGGGGGCACGGCGAGCAGTACTTC. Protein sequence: CASSYSINRGHGEQYF.

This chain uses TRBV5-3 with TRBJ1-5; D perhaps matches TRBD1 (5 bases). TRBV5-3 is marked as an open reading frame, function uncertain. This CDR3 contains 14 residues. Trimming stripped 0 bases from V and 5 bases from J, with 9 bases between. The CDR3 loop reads CARSLGGTDQPQHF. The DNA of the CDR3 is TGTGCCAGAAGCTTGGGGGGCACCGATCAGCCCCAGCATTTT.

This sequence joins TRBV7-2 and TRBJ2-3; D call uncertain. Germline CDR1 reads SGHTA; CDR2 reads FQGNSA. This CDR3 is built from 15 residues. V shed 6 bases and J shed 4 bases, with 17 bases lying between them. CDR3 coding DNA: TGTGCCAGCAGTCTAACGACATCTGTCCCAGATACGCAGTATTTT. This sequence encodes CASSLTTSVPDTQYF.

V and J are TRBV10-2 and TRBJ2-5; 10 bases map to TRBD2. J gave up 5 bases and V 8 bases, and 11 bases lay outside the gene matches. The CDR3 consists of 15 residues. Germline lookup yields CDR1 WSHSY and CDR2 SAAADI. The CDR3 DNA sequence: TGCGCCAGCGGCGGCAGCGGGAGGGGCGGTGAGACCCAGTACTTC. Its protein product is CASGGSGRGGETQYF.

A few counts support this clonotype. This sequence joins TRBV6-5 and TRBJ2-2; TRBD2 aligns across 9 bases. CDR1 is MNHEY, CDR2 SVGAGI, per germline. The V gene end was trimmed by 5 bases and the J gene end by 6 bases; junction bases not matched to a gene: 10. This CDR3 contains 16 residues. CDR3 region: CASSHGAGGFPGELFF. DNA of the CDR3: TGTGCCAGCAGTCACGGAGCGGGAGGATTTCCCGGGGAGCTGTTTTTT.

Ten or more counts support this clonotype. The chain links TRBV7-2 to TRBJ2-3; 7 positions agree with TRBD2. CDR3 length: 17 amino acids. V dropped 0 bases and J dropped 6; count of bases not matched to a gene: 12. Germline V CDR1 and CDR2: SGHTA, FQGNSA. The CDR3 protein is CASSLAPAGSSGDTQYF. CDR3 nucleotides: TGTGCCAGCAGCTTAGCCCCAGCGGGGTCTTCGGGGGATACGCAGTATTTT.

The CDR3 coding sequence is TGTGCCAGCAGCTTGTCGGGAGTCCCTAGTAAGTTCTTC. It specifies CASSLSGVPSKFF. The V and J genes are TRBV3-1 and TRBJ2-1; D is perhaps TRBD2 (6 bases). Germline V CDR1 and CDR2: LGHDT, YNNKEL (reference sequence). V lost 5 bases to trimming and J lost 14 bases, with 19 bases between them. This CDR3 is 13 amino acids long.

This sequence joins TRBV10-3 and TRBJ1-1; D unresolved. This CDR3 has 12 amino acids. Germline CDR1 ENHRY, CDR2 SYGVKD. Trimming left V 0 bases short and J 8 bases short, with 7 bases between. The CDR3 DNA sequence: TGTGCCATCAGTGAGTCGAGGTTAGAAGCTTTCTTT. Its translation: CAISESRLEAFF.

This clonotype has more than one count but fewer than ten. CDR3 bases: TGCGCCAGCACCTCGGCGGCGAATTCACCCCTCCACTTT. It is translated as CASTSAANSPLHF. V is TRBV5-1 and J is TRBJ1-6; D is undetermined. Trimming took off 6 bases at V and 7 bases at J, with 11 bases between the two ends. The CDR3 covers 13 residues. Germline values: CDR1 SGHRS, CDR2 YFSETQ.

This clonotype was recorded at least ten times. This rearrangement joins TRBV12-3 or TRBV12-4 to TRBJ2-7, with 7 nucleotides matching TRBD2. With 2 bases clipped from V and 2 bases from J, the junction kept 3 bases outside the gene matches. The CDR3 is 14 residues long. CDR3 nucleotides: TGTGCCAGCAGTTTACGCGGACTAGCCTACGAGCAGTACTTC. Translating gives CASSLRGLAYEQYF.

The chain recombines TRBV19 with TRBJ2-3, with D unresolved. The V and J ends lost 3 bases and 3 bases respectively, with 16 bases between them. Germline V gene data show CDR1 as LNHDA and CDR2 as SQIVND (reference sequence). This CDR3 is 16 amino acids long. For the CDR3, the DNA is TGTGCCAGTAGTATCCGGCTATTAGTGAGGACAGATACGCAGTATTTT. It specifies CASSIRLLVRTDTQYF. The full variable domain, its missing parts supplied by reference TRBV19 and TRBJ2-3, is DGGITQSPKYLFRKEGQNVTLSCEQNLNHDAMYWYRQDPGQGLRLIYYSQIVNDFQKGDIAEGYSVSREKKESFPLTVTSAQKNPTAFYLCASSIRLLVRTDTQYFGPGTRLTVL.

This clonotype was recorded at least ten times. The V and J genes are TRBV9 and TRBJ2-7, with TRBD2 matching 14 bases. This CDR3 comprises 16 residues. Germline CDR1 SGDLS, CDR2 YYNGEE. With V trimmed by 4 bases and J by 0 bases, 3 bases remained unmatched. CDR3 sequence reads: CASSPGTSGSSYEQYF. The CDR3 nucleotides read TGTGCCAGCAGCCCCGGGACTAGCGGGAGCTCCTACGAGCAGTACTTC.